This entry lists 19 T cell receptor beta chains sequenced from one sample in a study of T-cell memory formation after mild COVID-19. TCRdb fed the 5' RACE reads into MiXCR, producing one record per CDR3 protein. The sample has under 300,000 distinct CDR3 sequences, around 15% seen once; the top ten hold roughly 22%. The sequenced sample was PBMCs or a T cell subset sorted from them (not recorded which). The origin of the receptors is a man younger than 35 who had mild COVID-19 (a few samples of this study predate the infection). Cell type and time point are not known.

In this sample, this clonotype turned up a few times. The chain is built from TRBV29-1 and TRBJ2-3, with a possible D match to TRBD1 (5 bases). The ends were cut back, 7 bases at V and 0 bases at J, with 11 bases in the middle. The CDR3 covers 13 residues. Germline-derived CDR1 and CDR2 are SQVTM and ANQGSEA. DNA of the CDR3: TGCAGCGCAGGCCCAGGGAGCACAGATACGCAGTATTTT. Translation: CSAGPGSTDTQYF.

The rearrangement links TRBV30 to TRBJ1-2; D is undetermined. This CDR3 has 13 amino acids. Germline V CDR1 and CDR2: GTSNPN, SVGIG (reference sequence). Trimming took off 2 bases at V and 1 base at J, with 8 bases between the two ends. CDR3 protein: CAWSPRLNYGYTF. Written as DNA, the CDR3 is TGTGCCTGGAGTCCCCGTCTTAACTATGGCTACACCTTC.

This clonotype was seen a handful of times. The chain joins TRBV5-1 to TRBJ2-1; D may be TRBD1 or TRBD2 (5 bases each). This CDR3 is built from 16 residues. The V end was cut by 3 bases, the J end by 6 bases, with 19 bases between. CDR1 and CDR2 (germline): SGHRS, YFSETQ. CDR3 sequence reads: CASSSAGTVYLNEQFF. DNA for the CDR3: TGCGCCAGCAGCTCTGCCGGGACCGTCTACCTCAATGAGCAGTTCTTC. The whole variable domain, remainder taken from reference TRBV5-1 and TRBJ2-1, is KAGVTQTPRYLIKTRGQQVTLSCSPISGHRSVSWYQQTPGQGLQFLFEYFSETQRNKGNFPGRFSGRQFSNSRSEMNVSTLELGDSALYLCASSSAGTVYLNEQFFGPGTRLTVL.

This clonotype came up many times. This chain uses TRBV7-9 with TRBJ1-2; D remains ambiguous. Trimming took 1 base from V and 6 from J, leaving 3 bases between them. The CDR3 has 11 residues. CDR1 is SEHNR, CDR2 FQNEAQ, per germline (reference sequence). The CDR3 loop reads CASSLVDGYTF. In nucleotides, the CDR3 is TGTGCCAGCAGCTTAGTGGATGGCTACACCTTC.

The chain is built from TRBV20-1 and TRBJ2-3, with 11 positions matching TRBD1. Germline trimming cut 3 bases from V and 5 bases from J; bases unmatched to any gene: 4. The CDR3 is made up of 14 amino acids. CDR1 and CDR2 (germline): DFQATT, SNEGSKA (reference sequence). For the CDR3, the DNA is TGCAGTGCTAGTAGGACAGGGGGCGAAGATACGCAGTATTTT. It codes for CSASRTGGEDTQYF.

The chain has TRBV4-3 and TRBJ1-1, with D tentatively TRBD1 (5 bases). Germline loops: CDR1 LGHNA, CDR2 YSLEER. Trimming shortened V by 0 bases and J by 3 bases, and 11 bases separated the two germline ends. This CDR3 contains 15 residues. The CDR3 reads CASSQDRVSDTEAFF. The DNA for the CDR3 is TGCGCCAGCAGCCAAGACAGGGTTTCGGACACTGAAGCTTTCTTT.

This clonotype was counted only a few times. The chain carries TRBV12-3 or TRBV12-4 and TRBJ2-3; 10 nucleotides align to TRBD1. Trimming took 5 bases from V and 8 from J; bases not matched to a gene: 7. The CDR3 has 14 residues. The CDR3 DNA sequence: TGTGCCAGCAGTCTAACCGGGACAGGGGTTACGCAGTATTTT. Residues: CASSLTGTGVTQYF.

This sequence joins TRBV12-3 or TRBV12-4 and TRBJ2-3, with a tentative D call TRBD1 (6 bases). V was clipped by 3 bases and J by 6 bases, with 10 bases between them. The CDR3 totals 13 residues. The CDR3 spells CASSFRDTDTQYF. The CDR3 DNA reads as TGTGCCAGCAGTTTCCGGGACACCGATACGCAGTATTTT.

The J gene is TRBJ2-2, the V gene TRBV5-1; a possible D gene is TRBD1 (6 bases). Germline CDR1 and CDR2: SGHRS and YFSETQ. V was clipped by 2 bases and J by 4 bases, with 9 bases between them. This CDR3 comprises 14 residues. In DNA, the CDR3 is TGCGCCAGCAGCTTACAGGGTTCCACCGGGGAGCTGTTTTTT. Protein: CASSLQGSTGELFF.

The chain links TRBV6-5 to TRBJ1-5; 8 nucleotides match TRBD1. V was clipped by 6 bases and J by 0 bases; unmatched bases: 4. Germline V CDR1 and CDR2: MNHEY, SVGAGI. CDR3 length: 15 residues. The DNA for the CDR3 is TGTGCCAGCAGGAAGGACAGGGCTAGCAATCAGCCCCAGCATTTT. This gives the protein CASRKDRASNQPQHF.

The sample holds a few counts of this clonotype. V gene TRBV20-1 combines with J gene TRBJ1-5; TRBD1 matches 8 bases. V dropped 3 bases and J dropped 5; count of bases not matched to a gene: 3. The length of the CDR3 is 13 residues. CDR1 is DFQATT, CDR2 SNEGSKA, per germline (reference sequence). For the CDR3, the DNA is TGCAGTGCTAGGCAGACAGGGGATCAGCCCCAGCATTTT. Translated: CSARQTGDQPQHF.

Only a few counts were recorded for this clonotype. The genes are TRBV15 and TRBJ2-3; 7 nucleotides line up with TRBD1. The CDR3 consists of 13 residues. Germline values: CDR1 LNHNV, CDR2 YYDKDF (reference sequence). With V trimmed by 1 base and J by 10 bases, 5 bases remained unmatched. This CDR3 reads CATSRGQGDPQYF. The CDR3 coding sequence is TGTGCCACCAGCAGAGGTCAGGGGGATCCGCAGTATTTT.

The table lists this clonotype with a few counts. The chain combines TRBV18 with TRBJ2-7; D ambiguous. V lost 0 bases and J 4 bases, leaving 7 bases between the germline ends. Germline CDR1 is KGHSH and CDR2 is LQKENI. The CDR3 is made up of 13 amino acids. DNA for the CDR3: TGTGCCAGCTCACCACCTACCAGTTACGAGCAGTACTTC. It encodes CASSPPTSYEQYF.

The chain couples TRBV5-1 to TRBJ2-7, with D possibly matching TRBD1 (5 bases). CDR3 size: 14 residues. Looked up from germline, CDR1 is SGHRS and CDR2 is YFSETQ. The germline V and J ends were trimmed by 0 bases and 2 bases, with 9 bases remaining between them. The DNA of the CDR3 is TGCGCCAGCAGCTTGGTGGCAGGGACCTACGAGCAGTACTTC. Translation gives CASSLVAGTYEQYF.

This chain connects TRBV5-1 to TRBJ2-5, with D possibly matching TRBD1 (5 bases). The germline V gene encodes CDR1 SGHRS and CDR2 YFSETQ. The CDR3 sequence is 14 residues long. Trimming left V 2 bases short and J 5 bases short, with 13 bases between. In nucleotides, the CDR3 is TGCGCCAGCAGCTTAGGCCAGGGTGGCGAGACCCAGTACTTC. It specifies CASSLGQGGETQYF.

The chain links TRBV3-1 to TRBJ2-2, with a weak D call TRBD2 (5 bases). Germline CDR1 reads LGHDT; CDR2 reads YNNKEL (reference sequence). The V gene lost 7 bases and the J gene lost 8 bases, with 11 bases spanning the gap. This CDR3 comprises 12 residues. CDR3 protein: CASTHPGGELFF. The CDR3 region has the DNA TGTGCCAGCACCCACCCGGGGGGGGAGCTGTTTTTT.

The rearrangement joins TRBV12-3 or TRBV12-4 to TRBJ1-2; no firm D call. The CDR3 consists of 13 residues. V lost 6 bases and J 1 base, leaving 9 bases between the germline ends. DNA for the CDR3: TGTGCCAGCAGCCTTATGGGTAACTATGGCTACACCTTC. It translates to CASSLMGNYGYTF.

This chain uses TRBV5-4 with TRBJ1-2; 8 nucleotides agree with TRBD1. The CDR3 length is 16 residues. J was trimmed by 4 bases and V by 9 bases; bases with no gene match: 17. Germline loops: CDR1 SGHNT, CDR2 YYREEE (reference sequence). CDR3 sequence (DNA): TGTGCCACTGAGGGGGACGACAGGGGCATTGTCTATGGCTACACCTTC. Translating gives CATEGDDRGIVYGYTF.

The chain links TRBV24-1 to TRBJ2-5; no clear D gene. Trimming cost V 6 bases and J 0 bases, with 13 bases left between them. CDR1 and CDR2 from the germline V gene are KGHDR and SFDVKD. CDR3 size: 15 residues. The DNA for the CDR3 is TGTGCCACCAGTTCTGCCAGCCAGTACCAAGAGACCCAGTACTTC. Amino acid sequence: CATSSASQYQETQYF.